The entry that follows covers one T cell receptor beta chain sequence. The record originates from a study of beta chain features in type 1 diabetes. Since all of the isolated RNA was reverse transcribed, expressed TCRB transcripts were what got sequenced. Clones were sequenced by immunoSEQ multiplex PCR, and TCRdb holds only the in-frame ones, with some missing. This sample has 900,000 or so clones; roughly 15% occur once, and the top ten carry about 0.025%. Sequenced material: naive CD4+ T cells from blood. The TCR sequence derives from a woman aged 18 to 35 in good health.

CDR3 region: CASSWLAGVGETQYF. The CDR3 DNA reads TGTGCCAGCAGTTGGCTAGCGGGAGTAGGGGAGACCCAGTACTTC. The V call is TRBV6-5, the J call TRBJ2-5; 10 bases align to TRBD2. From germline, CDR1 is MNHEY and CDR2 SVGAGI. Trimming at V came to 4 bases and at J to 5 bases, leaving 7 bases not matched to a gene. This CDR3 has 15 amino acids.